The subject of this entry is one T cell receptor beta chain. Profiled with immunoSEQ multiplex PCR; TCRdb holds only in-frame clones, not every one. This table holds some 97,000 clones, about 95% found once. This entry belongs to a study of siplizumab effects on memory and regulatory T cells. This receptor was obtained from a human donor in good health. Sequencing used non-Treg CD4+ T cells sorted from blood.

CDR3 in DNA: TGCAGTGCGAGCTCCTACGAGCAGTACTTC. It yields the protein CSASSYEQYF. The V and J genes are TRBV20-1 and TRBJ2-7; D unresolved. The CDR3 has 10 residues. With 6 bases removed from V and 0 bases from J, the gap between germline ends came to 3 bases. The germline gives CDR1 DFQATT, CDR2 SNEGSKA (reference sequence).